This T cell receptor (beta chain) was recorded in a study of post-analysis software for immune sequencing data. Across the whole study: Included among the disease courses, which were recorded for the cohort, were relapsing-remitting, secondary progressive and progressive-relapsing multiple sclerosis.

TCR beta cDNA libraries included unique molecular identifiers. MiXCR was run by TCRdb on the PCR reads, yielding one entry per CDR3 protein. In the table there are about 380,000 distinct CDR3 sequences, 30% to 45% of which are singletons. Overall study findings and caveats: Roughly 5 TRBV segments (TRBV5-6, TRBV5-1 and TRBV20-1 among them) occurred more frequently in patients than in controls. Relative to controls, patients with multiple sclerosis showed significantly lower normalized Chao1 diversity.

This clonotype was counted between two and nine times. The target antigen is unknown. Deletions cut 3 bases from V and 2 bases from J, with 11 bases between. Germline CDR1 SGDLS, CDR2 YYNGEE. The CDR3 covers 14 residues. What was sequenced was blood. This TCR derives from a girl aged 5 to 17 with multiple sclerosis. The V call is TRBV9, the J call TRBJ1-2; D unresolved. CDR3: CASSASQANYGYTF. The CDR3 nucleotides are TGTGCCAGCAGCGCGTCGCAAGCCAACTATGGCTACACCTTC. Full variable domain (remainder filled in from reference TRBV9 and TRBJ1-2): DSGVTQTPKHLITATGQRVTLRCSPRSGDLSVYWYQQSLDQGLQFLIQYYNGEERAKGNILERFSAQQFPDLHSELNLSSLELGDSALYFCASSASQANYGYTFGSGTRLTVV.